A selection of T cell receptor beta chains follows, all from one sample in a study of blood T cell repertoires in COVID-19. Assay used: immunoSEQ multiplex PCR; TCRdb lists only in-frame clones, some missing. Among about 120,000 clones listed, roughly 85% were seen once. The sample taken for sequencing was peripheral blood. These receptor sequences come from a man aged 35 to 55 with acute or convalescent COVID-19. The CDR3 runs from the conserved cysteine through the conserved F or W. D genes are given only for firm matches. Expanded clones are given a class, and other clones once, few, many or no size at all.

d_call j_call v_call clone_size cdr3_nt cdr3_aa
. TRBJ1-5 TRBV2 . TGTGCCAGCAGTGAACCGGGGGAAGGGACGCCCCAGCATTTT CASSEPGEGTPQHF
. TRBJ2-7 TRBV4-3 . TGCGCCAGCAGCCAAGACCCCGCCGGGTCAGGGGAGCAGTACTTC CASSQDPAGSGEQYF
TRBD1 TRBJ1-2 TRBV14 . TGTGCCAGCAGCCAAGATCGACAGGGGAATACCTATGGCTACACCTTC CASSQDRQGNTYGYTF
. TRBJ2-1 TRBV5-1 . TGCGCCAGCGGCACAGGGAGCTCCTACAATGAGCAGTTCTTC CASGTGSSYNEQFF
. TRBJ1-3 TRBV1 . TGCACCAGCAGCCAAGATCGAGGCCAGGGGCTCTCCCTGGATTTT CTSSQDRGQGLSLDF
. TRBJ1-2 TRBV12-3/TRBV12-4 . TGTGCCAGCAGTTTAGACAGCTATGGCTACACCTTC CASSLDSYGYTF
. TRBJ2-3 TRBV4-1 . TGCGCCAGCAGCCAAGATCATCTAGCCTTGGGGGCCGGCACAGATACGCAGTATTTT CASSQDHLALGAGTDTQYF
. TRBJ1-4 TRBV6-5 . TGTGCCAGCAGGGACCCAAGGGGCGATGAAAAACTGTTTTTT CASRDPRGDEKLFF
. TRBJ2-1 TRBV21-1 . TGTGCCAGCAGCCCCGCCCGGGGTGGCAATGAGCAGTTCTTC CASSPARGGNEQFF
TRBD2 TRBJ2-5 TRBV9 . TGTGCCAGCAGCTGGGGGGGAGAGACCCAGTACTTC CASSWGGETQYF
TRBD1 TRBJ2-7 TRBV6-5 . TGTGCCGGATCCCGGGACAGGCGCAGCGAGCAGTACTTC CAGSRDRRSEQYF
TRBD2 TRBJ2-3 TRBV3-1/TRBV3-2 once TGTGCCAGCAGCCTGTGGACTAGCGGGGGGGCAAATACGCAGTATTTT CASSLWTSGGANTQYF
TRBD2 TRBJ2-3 TRBV24-1 . TGTGCCACCAGCCCTTGGGAGGGGTCCTCAGATACGCAGTATTTT CATSPWEGSSDTQYF
TRBD1 TRBJ1-4 TRBV6-5 . TGTGCCAGCAGCCTGGGACAGAAGAATGAAAAACTGTTTTTT CASSLGQKNEKLFF
TRBD2 TRBJ2-3 TRBV9 many TGTGCCAGCAGCCAAACTAGCGGGGGTGATACGCAGTATTTT CASSQTSGGDTQYF
TRBD1 TRBJ2-1 TRBV6-1 . TGTGCCAGCAGTGAGATGACAGGGTTTAGCTACAATGAGCAGTTCTTC CASSEMTGFSYNEQFF
TRBD2 TRBJ2-3 TRBV10-3 . TGTGCCATCAGTGGGACTAGCGCGACTAGCACAGATACGCAGTATTTT CAISGTSATSTDTQYF
TRBD2 TRBJ2-3 TRBV24-1 . TGTGCCACCAGTGATTTGCCGGGGGGGGAAGATACGCAGTATTTT CATSDLPGGEDTQYF
TRBD2 TRBJ2-2 TRBV2 . TGTGCCAGCAGTGAATTGGCGGGGGTGAACACCGGGGAGCTGTTTTTT CASSELAGVNTGELFF
TRBD1 TRBJ2-7 TRBV27 once TGTGCCATAAGGGCAGGGGGCCGCAACGAGCAGTACTTC CAIRAGGRNEQYF
TRBD2 TRBJ2-1 TRBV7-2 . TGTGCCAGCAGCTTAGTCCTAGCGGGGGGTCTTATATACAATGAGCAGTTCTTC CASSLVLAGGLIYNEQFF
. TRBJ1-1 TRBV5-5 . TGTGCCTGGGGGCACTTGAACACTGAAGCTTTCTTT CAWGHLNTEAFF
TRBD1 TRBJ2-1 TRBV4-2 . TGTGCCAGCAGCCAAGACCCCCGGACAGGGAACAATGAGCAGTTCTTC CASSQDPRTGNNEQFF
. TRBJ1-3 TRBV3-1/TRBV3-2 . TGTGCCAGCAGCCACCTCGGGGACTCTGGAAACACCATATATTTT CASSHLGDSGNTIYF
. TRBJ2-3 TRBV6-5 . TGTGCCAGCAGGCAACCGGGCACAGATACGCAGTATTTT CASRQPGTDTQYF